A selection of T cell receptor beta chains follows, all from one sample in a study of regulatory T cells in long-lasting Graves disease. MiXCR was run by TCRdb on the multiplex PCR reads, yielding one entry per CDR3 protein. The sample lists more than 300,000 distinct CDR3 sequences, 15% to 20% occurring once. Sequencing was performed on peripheral blood mononuclear cells (PBMCs), taken when the disease was refractory, from a patient treated with antithyroid drugs. The receptor source for this set is a female donor with Graves disease. The CDR3 runs from the conserved cysteine through the conserved F or W. Each record gives: V gene, D gene, clone size, J gene, CDR3 protein, CDR3 DNA. D genes are given only for firm matches. Clone size is shown for a subset of rows, as once, few, many or a class of expanded clone.

V: TRBV30; D: NA; size: many; J: TRBJ1-1; CDR3: CASGRVRTEAFF; DNA: TGTGCCTCGGGAAGGGTTAGGACTGAAGCTTTCTTT
V: TRBV7-9; D: TRBD1; size: NA; J: TRBJ1-6; CDR3: CASSLAQGAGNSPLHF; DNA: TGTGCCAGCAGCTTAGCGCAGGGGGCTGGAAATTCACCCCTCCACTTT
V: TRBV19; D: NA; size: NA; J: TRBJ2-7; CDR3: CASSKAATVYEQYF; DNA: TGTGCCAGTAGTAAAGCCGCAACCGTCTACGAGCAGTACTTC
V: TRBV28; D: NA; size: few; J: TRBJ1-5; CDR3: CASSLFGYGALSQPQHF; DNA: TGTGCCAGCAGTTTATTCGGATATGGGGCTCTTTCTCAGCCCCAGCATTTT
V: TRBV14; D: TRBD1; size: NA; J: TRBJ2-4; CDR3: CASSLSWTGAAKNIQYF; DNA: TGTGCCAGCAGCCTAAGCTGGACAGGGGCTGCCAAAAACATTCAGTACTTC
V: TRBV5-1; D: NA; size: many; J: TRBJ1-4; CDR3: CASSLDPGSLVGKLFF; DNA: TGCGCCAGCAGCTTGGATCCAGGGTCCCTGGTGGGGAAACTGTTTTTT
V: TRBV20-1; D: NA; size: many; J: TRBJ1-2; CDR3: CSALLPLHLKRANGYTF; DNA: TGCAGTGCCCTCCTCCCCCTCCACCTTAAACGGGCAAATGGCTACACCTTC
V: TRBV4-1; D: NA; size: many; J: TRBJ1-4; CDR3: CASSQGTVREKLFF; DNA: TGCGCCAGCAGCCAAGGGACAGTAAGAGAAAAACTGTTTTTT
V: TRBV28; D: TRBD1; size: few; J: TRBJ1-1; CDR3: CASRGTGRNTEAFF; DNA: TGTGCCAGCAGAGGGACAGGACGCAACACTGAAGCTTTCTTT
V: TRBV28; D: TRBD2; size: many; J: TRBJ2-6; CDR3: CASRASGGTGANVLTF; DNA: TGTGCCAGCAGGGCTAGCGGGGGCACTGGGGCCAACGTCCTGACTTTC
V: TRBV3-1; D: NA; size: NA; J: TRBJ2-1; CDR3: CASSQGIARDEQFF; DNA: TGTGCCAGCAGCCAGGGTATAGCGAGGGATGAGCAGTTCTTC
V: TRBV27; D: TRBD2; size: many; J: TRBJ2-5; CDR3: CASSLSGREYQETQYF; DNA: TGTGCCAGCAGTTTATCGGGGCGGGAGTACCAAGAGACCCAGTACTTC
V: TRBV28; D: NA; size: many; J: TRBJ1-1; CDR3: CASSFVRVNTEAFF; DNA: TGTGCCAGCAGTTTTGTACGGGTAAACACTGAAGCTTTCTTT
V: TRBV18; D: NA; size: many; J: TRBJ1-4; CDR3: CASSLRADNEKLFF; DNA: TGTGCCAGCTCACTCAGGGCGGATAATGAAAAACTGTTTTTT
V: TRBV19; D: NA; size: few; J: TRBJ1-1; CDR3: CASSIGSLEAFF; DNA: TGTGCCAGTAGTATCGGGAGTTTAGAAGCTTTCTTT
V: TRBV11-2; D: NA; size: many; J: TRBJ1-6; CDR3: CASRAIRGVNSPLHF; DNA: TGTGCCAGCAGAGCCATCCGGGGGGTTAATTCACCCCTCCACTTT
V: TRBV6-1; D: NA; size: many; J: TRBJ1-1; CDR3: CASSERGLNTEAFF; DNA: TGTGCCAGCAGTGAAAGGGGTTTGAACACTGAAGCTTTCTTT
V: TRBV2; D: TRBD1; size: many; J: TRBJ2-5; CDR3: CASSKGAQETQYF; DNA: TGTGCCAGCAGCAAGGGGGCCCAAGAGACCCAGTACTTC
V: TRBV20-1; D: NA; size: many; J: TRBJ1-2; CDR3: CSARGGRNEYGYTF; DNA: TGCAGTGCTAGGGGAGGACGGAACGAATATGGCTACACCTTC
V: TRBV12-3/TRBV12-4; D: NA; size: many; J: TRBJ1-1; CDR3: CASSVEARGMNTEAFF; DNA: TGTGCCAGCAGTGTCGAAGCGCGGGGGATGAACACTGAAGCTTTCTTT
V: TRBV6-1; D: NA; size: few; J: TRBJ1-4; CDR3: CASKLTADEKLFF; DNA: TGTGCCAGCAAACTTACGGCGGATGAAAAACTGTTTTTT
V: TRBV18; D: NA; size: many; J: TRBJ2-5; CDR3: CASSPTGSDQETQYF; DNA: TGTGCCAGCTCACCAACGGGCTCAGACCAAGAGACCCAGTACTTC
V: TRBV30; D: NA; size: many; J: TRBJ1-1; CDR3: CAWSGHMNTEAFF; DNA: TGTGCCTGGAGTGGACACATGAACACTGAAGCTTTCTTT
V: TRBV3-1; D: TRBD2; size: few; J: TRBJ2-1; CDR3: CASSQDHNSGTLNEQFF; DNA: TGTGCCAGCAGCCAAGACCACAATAGCGGGACTCTCAATGAGCAGTTCTTC
V: TRBV12-3/TRBV12-4; D: NA; size: many; J: TRBJ1-2; CDR3: CASTPAQTYGYTF; DNA: TGTGCCAGCACCCCGGCACAGACCTATGGCTACACCTTC
V: TRBV15; D: NA; size: once; J: TRBJ1-5; CDR3: CATSRVGFQPQHF; DNA: TGTGCCACCAGCAGAGTTGGCTTTCAGCCCCAGCATTTT
V: TRBV30; D: NA; size: NA; J: TRBJ1-3; CDR3: CAWSVDPTGNTIYF; DNA: TGTGCCTGGAGTGTAGACCCAACTGGAAACACCATATATTTT
V: TRBV30; D: NA; size: many; J: TRBJ2-6; CDR3: CAWKGTSGANVLTF; DNA: TGTGCCTGGAAGGGAACCTCTGGGGCCAACGTCCTGACTTTC
V: TRBV6-2/TRBV6-3; D: NA; size: many; J: TRBJ2-7; CDR3: CASSYSAGAAHEQYF; DNA: TGTGCCAGCAGTTACTCAGCGGGCGCCGCCCACGAGCAGTACTTC
V: TRBV12-3/TRBV12-4; D: TRBD1; size: many; J: TRBJ1-2; CDR3: CASSKSDRDGYTF; DNA: TGTGCCAGCAGTAAATCAGACAGGGATGGCTACACCTTC